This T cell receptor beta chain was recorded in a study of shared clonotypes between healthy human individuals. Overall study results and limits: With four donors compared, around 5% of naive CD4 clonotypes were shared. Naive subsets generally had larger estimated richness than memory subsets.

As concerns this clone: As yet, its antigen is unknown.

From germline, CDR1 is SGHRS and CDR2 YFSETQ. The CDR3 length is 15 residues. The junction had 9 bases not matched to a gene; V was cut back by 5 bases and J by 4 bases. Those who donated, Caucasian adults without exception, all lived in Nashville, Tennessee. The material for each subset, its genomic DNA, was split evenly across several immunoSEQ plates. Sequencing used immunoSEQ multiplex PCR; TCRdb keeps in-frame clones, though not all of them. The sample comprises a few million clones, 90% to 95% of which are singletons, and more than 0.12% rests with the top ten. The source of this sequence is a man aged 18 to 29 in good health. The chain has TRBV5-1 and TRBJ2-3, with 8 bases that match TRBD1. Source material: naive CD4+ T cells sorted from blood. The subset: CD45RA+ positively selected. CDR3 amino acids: CASRPQGALADTQYF. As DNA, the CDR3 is TGCGCCAGCAGGCCTCAGGGGGCCCTCGCAGATACGCAGTATTTT.